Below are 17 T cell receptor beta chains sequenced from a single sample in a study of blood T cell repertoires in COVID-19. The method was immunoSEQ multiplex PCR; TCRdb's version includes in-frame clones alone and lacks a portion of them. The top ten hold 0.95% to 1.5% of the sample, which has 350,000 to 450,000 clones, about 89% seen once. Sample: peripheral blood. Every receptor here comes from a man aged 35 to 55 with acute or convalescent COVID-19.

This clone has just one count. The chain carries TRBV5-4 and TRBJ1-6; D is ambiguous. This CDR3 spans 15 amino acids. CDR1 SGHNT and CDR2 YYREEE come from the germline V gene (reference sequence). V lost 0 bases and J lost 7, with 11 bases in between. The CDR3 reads CASSLGGFVNSPLHF. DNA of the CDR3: TGTGCCAGCAGCTTGGGAGGGTTCGTGAATTCACCCCTCCACTTT.

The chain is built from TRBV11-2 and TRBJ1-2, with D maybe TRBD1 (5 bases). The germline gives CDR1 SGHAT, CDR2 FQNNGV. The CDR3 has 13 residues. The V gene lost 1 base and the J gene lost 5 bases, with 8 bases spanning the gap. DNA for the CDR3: TGTGCCAGCAGCTTAGGGACACTTTATGGCTACACCTTC. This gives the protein CASSLGTLYGYTF.

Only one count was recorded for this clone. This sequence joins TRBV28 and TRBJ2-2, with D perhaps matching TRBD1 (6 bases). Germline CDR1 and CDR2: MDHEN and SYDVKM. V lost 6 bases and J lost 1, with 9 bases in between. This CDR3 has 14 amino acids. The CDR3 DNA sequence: TGTGCCAGCAGGCAGACAGGGAACACCGGGGAGCTGTTTTTT. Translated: CASRQTGNTGELFF.

Here the CDR3 reads CASSQGTGAQPQHF. The CDR3 DNA reads TGTGCCAGCAGCCAAGGGACAGGTGCTCAGCCCCAGCATTTT. The V gene is TRBV3-1 (or the pseudogene TRBV3-2), the J gene TRBJ1-5; 7 nucleotides line up with TRBD1. Trimming cost V 1 base and J 6 bases; bases outside gene matches: 3. CDR1 and CDR2 from the germline V gene are LGHDT and YNNKEL (reference sequence). This CDR3 has 14 amino acids.

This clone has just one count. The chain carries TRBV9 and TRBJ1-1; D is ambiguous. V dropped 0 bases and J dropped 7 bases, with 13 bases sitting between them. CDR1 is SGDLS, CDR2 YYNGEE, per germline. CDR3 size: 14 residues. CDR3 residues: CASSVVDGGVEAFF. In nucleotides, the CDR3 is TGTGCCAGCAGCGTAGTTGACGGCGGGGTTGAAGCTTTCTTT.

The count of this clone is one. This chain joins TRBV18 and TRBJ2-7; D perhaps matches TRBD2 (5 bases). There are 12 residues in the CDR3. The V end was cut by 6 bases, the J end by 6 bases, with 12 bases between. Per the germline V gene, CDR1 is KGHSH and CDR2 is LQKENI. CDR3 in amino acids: CASSRGYVEQYF. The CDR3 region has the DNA TGTGCCAGCTCCCGGGGTTACGTCGAGCAGTACTTC. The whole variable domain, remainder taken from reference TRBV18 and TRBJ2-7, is NAGVMQNPRHLVRRRGQEARLRCSPMKGHSHVYWYRQLPEEGLKFMVYLQKENIIDESGMPKERFSAEFPKEGPSILRIQQVVRGDSAAYFCASSRGYVEQYFGPGTRLTVT.

The CDR3 sequence is CASIEDRATEAFF. DNA for the CDR3: TGTGCCAGCATCGAAGACAGGGCCACTGAAGCTTTCTTT. The chain joins TRBV7-9 to TRBJ1-1; 7 nucleotides line up with TRBD1. J gave up 4 bases and V 7 bases, and 6 bases lay outside the gene matches. The germline V gene has CDR1 SEHNR and CDR2 FQNEAQ (reference sequence). This CDR3 spans 13 amino acids.

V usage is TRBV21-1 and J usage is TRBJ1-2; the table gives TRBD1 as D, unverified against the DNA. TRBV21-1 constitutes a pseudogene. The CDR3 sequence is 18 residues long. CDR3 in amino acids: CASSREDLPPARGVGYTF. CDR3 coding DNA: TGTGCCAGCAGCAGAGAGGACCTACCGCCGGCCAGGGGGGTCGGCTACACCTTC.

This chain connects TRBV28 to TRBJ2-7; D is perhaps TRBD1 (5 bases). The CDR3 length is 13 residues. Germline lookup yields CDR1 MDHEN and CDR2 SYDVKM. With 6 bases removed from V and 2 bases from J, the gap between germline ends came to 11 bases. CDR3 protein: CASSPQGPYEQYF. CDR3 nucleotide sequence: TGTGCCAGCAGCCCCCAGGGCCCCTACGAGCAGTACTTC. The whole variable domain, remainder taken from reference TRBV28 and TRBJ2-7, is DVKVTQSSRYLVKRTGEKVFLECVQDMDHENMFWYRQDPGLGLRLIYFSYDVKMKEKGDIPEGYSVSREKKERFSLILESASTNQTSMYLCASSPQGPYEQYFGPGTRLTVT.

The CDR3: CALEGTGSNYGYTF. The CDR3 DNA sequence: TGTGCCTTAGAGGGGACAGGGTCTAACTATGGCTACACCTTC. The chain recombines TRBV30 with TRBJ1-2, with TRBD1 matching 9 bases. After removal of 7 bases from V and 0 bases from J, the junction contained 6 bases not matched to a gene. Per germline, CDR1 GTSNPN and CDR2 SVGIG (reference sequence). This CDR3 spans 14 amino acids.

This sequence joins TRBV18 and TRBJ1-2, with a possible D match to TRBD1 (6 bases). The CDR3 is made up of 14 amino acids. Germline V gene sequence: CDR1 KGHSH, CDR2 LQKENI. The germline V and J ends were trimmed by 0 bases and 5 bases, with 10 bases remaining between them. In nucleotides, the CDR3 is TGTGCCAGCTCACCACCTACAGGGCGGTATGGCTACACCTTC. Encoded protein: CASSPPTGRYGYTF.

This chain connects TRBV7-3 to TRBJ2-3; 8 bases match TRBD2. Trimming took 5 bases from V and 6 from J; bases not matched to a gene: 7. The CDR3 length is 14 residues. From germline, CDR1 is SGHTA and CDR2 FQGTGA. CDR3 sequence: CASSKGVAGDTQYF. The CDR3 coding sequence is TGTGCCAGCAGCAAAGGGGTAGCGGGGGATACGCAGTATTTT.

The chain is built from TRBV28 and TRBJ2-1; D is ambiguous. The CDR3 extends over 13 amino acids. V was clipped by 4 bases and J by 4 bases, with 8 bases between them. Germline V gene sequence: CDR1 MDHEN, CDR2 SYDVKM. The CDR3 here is CASSYSRYNEQFF. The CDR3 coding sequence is TGTGCCAGCAGTTACTCGCGGTACAATGAGCAGTTCTTC.

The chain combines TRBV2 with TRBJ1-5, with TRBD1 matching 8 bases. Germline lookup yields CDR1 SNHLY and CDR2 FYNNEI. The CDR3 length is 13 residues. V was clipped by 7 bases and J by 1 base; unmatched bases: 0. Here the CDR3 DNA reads TGTGCCAGCAACAGGGGGAGCAATCAGCCCCAGCATTTT. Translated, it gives CASNRGSNQPQHF.

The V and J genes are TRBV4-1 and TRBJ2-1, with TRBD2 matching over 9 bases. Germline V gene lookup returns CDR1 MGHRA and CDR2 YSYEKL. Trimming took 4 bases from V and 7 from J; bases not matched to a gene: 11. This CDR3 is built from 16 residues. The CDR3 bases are TGCGCCAGCAGCCCATCGGTGGCGGGGGGGTTGAATGAGCAGTTCTTC. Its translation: CASSPSVAGGLNEQFF.

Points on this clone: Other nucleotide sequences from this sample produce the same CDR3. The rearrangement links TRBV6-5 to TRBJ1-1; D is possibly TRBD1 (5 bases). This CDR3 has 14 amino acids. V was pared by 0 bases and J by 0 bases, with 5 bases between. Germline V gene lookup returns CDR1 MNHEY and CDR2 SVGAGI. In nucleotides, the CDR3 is TGTGCCAGCAGTTACTCCAGGGTGAACACTGAAGCTTTCTTT. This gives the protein CASSYSRVNTEAFF.

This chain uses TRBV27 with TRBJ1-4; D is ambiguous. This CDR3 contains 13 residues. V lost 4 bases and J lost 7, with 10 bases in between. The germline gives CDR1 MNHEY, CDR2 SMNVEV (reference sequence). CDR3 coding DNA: TGTGCCAGCAGTTCTCGGCCGGGTGAAAAACTGTTTTTT. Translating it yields CASSSRPGEKLFF.